The 28 T cell receptor beta chains in this list originate from one sample, sequenced in a study of CD8 T cells in Susac syndrome. With random hexamers, reverse transcription was performed on roughly 0.45 to 1 ug of RNA. TCRdb called the immunoSEQ multiplex PCR reads again in MiXCR, with one record for every CDR3 protein. The sample lists 50,000 or so distinct CDR3 sequences; 80% to 95% were seen once. Input material: CD8+ T cells from PBMCs. The receptors were sampled from a human donor in good health.

The chain employs TRBV6-5 and TRBJ2-2, with 9 bases identical to TRBD1. This CDR3 spans 15 amino acids. With V trimmed by 6 bases and J by 8 bases, 10 bases remained unmatched. Germline CDR1 and CDR2: MNHEY and SVGAGI. The CDR3 DNA is TGTGCCAGCAGCTTGACACAGGGGGCGCGAGGGGAGCTGTTTTTT. This encodes CASSLTQGARGELFF.

This chain joins TRBV29-1 and TRBJ2-7; D remains unclear. The V end was cut by 5 bases, the J end by 4 bases, with 18 bases between. The CDR3 runs to 14 residues. Germline CDR1 is SQVTM and CDR2 is ANQGSEA. Written as DNA, the CDR3 is TGCAGCGTTTTCCCCACTGGCTCTTTGTACGAGCAGTACTTC. This sequence encodes CSVFPTGSLYEQYF.

V gene TRBV19 combines with J gene TRBJ1-2; D gene unclear. Germline V CDR1 and CDR2: LNHDA, SQIVND (reference sequence). Trimming cost V 1 base and J 4 bases, with 7 bases left between them. This CDR3 spans 13 amino acids. The CDR3 nucleotides read TGTGCCAGTAGTATAGCCCAGCTCTATGGCTACACCTTC. Translated: CASSIAQLYGYTF.

The gene calls are TRBV7-9 and TRBJ2-5, with TRBD1 matching over 7 bases. This CDR3 is 14 amino acids long. Germline-derived CDR1 and CDR2 are SEHNR and FQNEAQ (reference sequence). Trimming removed 5 bases from V and 4 bases from J; junction bases left unmatched: 7. The CDR3: CASSIPGGRETQYF. The CDR3 coding sequence is TGTGCCAGCAGCATCCCAGGGGGTAGAGAGACCCAGTACTTC.

The rearrangement links TRBV11-2 to TRBJ2-1; 7 nucleotides agree with TRBD2. CDR1 and CDR2 (germline): SGHAT, FQNNGV. The V and J ends lost 3 bases and 7 bases, in that order; junction bases with no gene match: 6. The CDR3 covers 14 residues. CDR3 bases: TGTGCCAGCAGCTTTAGCGGGCGGGGGAATGAGCAGTTCTTC. As protein: CASSFSGRGNEQFF. Together with reference TRBV11-2 and TRBJ2-1, the CDR3 gives the full variable domain: EAGVAQSPRYKIIEKRQSVAFWCNPISGHATLYWYQQILGQGPKLLIQFQNNGVVDDSQLPKDRFSAERLKGVDSTLKIQPAKLEDSAVYLCASSFSGRGNEQFFGPGTRLTVL.

This chain joins TRBV20-1 and TRBJ1-6, with 12 bases fitting TRBD1. The germline CDR1 and CDR2 sequences are DFQATT and SNEGSKA (reference sequence). This CDR3 has 16 residues. J gave up 7 bases and V 5 bases, and 9 bases lay outside the gene matches. CDR3 sequence reads: CSALRGQGAKNSPLHF. Here the CDR3 DNA reads TGCAGTGCTCTGCGGGGACAGGGGGCCAAAAATTCACCCCTCCACTTT.

V gene TRBV28 combines with J gene TRBJ2-6; D gene uncertain. V gave up 7 bases and J gave up 0 bases, with 4 bases separating them. The CDR3 has 13 residues. The germline gives CDR1 MDHEN, CDR2 SYDVKM. The CDR3 region is CASKISGANVLTF. The CDR3 bases are TGTGCCAGCAAAATCTCTGGGGCCAACGTCCTGACTTTC.

This clonotype occurred once. The gene calls are TRBV28 and TRBJ2-7; no clear D gene. The germline CDR1 and CDR2 sequences are MDHEN and SYDVKM. This CDR3 contains 12 residues. V was trimmed by 6 bases and J by 7 bases, leaving 13 bases between them. CDR3 residues: CASSPRLGEQYF. The CDR3 coding sequence is TGTGCCAGCAGCCCGAGGCTGGGGGAGCAGTACTTC.

The rearrangement uses TRBV5-1 and TRBJ2-7; D might be TRBD2 (6 bases). V gave up 4 bases and J gave up 0 bases, with 11 bases separating them. CDR3 length: 14 amino acids. Germline CDR1 SGHRS, CDR2 YFSETQ. The CDR3 is CASSPGGNSYEQYF. The CDR3 DNA reads as TGCGCCAGCAGCCCTGGAGGGAACTCCTACGAGCAGTACTTC. Full variable domain (outside the CDR3, taken from reference TRBV5-1 and TRBJ2-7): KAGVTQTPRYLIKTRGQQVTLSCSPISGHRSVSWYQQTPGQGLQFLFEYFSETQRNKGNFPGRFSGRQFSNSRSEMNVSTLELGDSALYLCASSPGGNSYEQYFGPGTRLTVT.

In its sample, this clonotype was seen once. The genes are TRBV28 and TRBJ2-7; D tentatively fits TRBD1 or TRBD2 (5 bases each). The CDR3 has 17 amino acids. V gave up 3 bases and J gave up 0 bases, with 18 bases separating them. Germline CDR1 reads MDHEN; CDR2 reads SYDVKM. The CDR3 reads CASSFFSDRDGSYEQYF. In DNA form, the CDR3 reads TGTGCCAGCAGTTTCTTCTCCGACCGGGACGGCTCCTACGAGCAGTACTTC.

The rearrangement uses TRBV29-1 and TRBJ2-7; TRBD1 aligns across 9 bases. The CDR3 totals 15 residues. CDR1 SQVTM and CDR2 ANQGSEA come from the germline V gene. J gave up 2 bases and V 0 bases, and 5 bases lay outside the gene matches. The CDR3 nucleotides read TGCAGCGTTGAAGAAAAGGGGACAGGGACCTACGAGCAGTACTTC. Its protein product is CSVEEKGTGTYEQYF.

The chain is built from TRBV20-1 and TRBJ2-7, with unresolved D. Between the trimmed V and J ends, which lost 0 bases and 0 bases, there was a span of 6 bases. There are 13 residues in the CDR3. The V gene's germline CDR1 is DFQATT and CDR2 SNEGSKA (reference sequence). The CDR3 bases are TGCAGTGCTAGAGAGGGCTACTCCTACGAGCAGTACTTC. Translated, it gives CSAREGYSYEQYF.

This clonotype was seen a handful of times. CDR3 in DNA: TGTGCCAGCAGTCCGGACGGAAGCTCCTACAATGAGCAGTTCTTC. This sequence encodes CASSPDGSSYNEQFF. This chain connects TRBV27 to TRBJ2-1; D not resolved. Germline loops: CDR1 MNHEY, CDR2 SMNVEV (reference sequence). V was clipped by 5 bases and J by 0 bases, with 11 bases between them. The CDR3 covers 15 residues.

The V and J genes are TRBV2 and TRBJ2-7, with D tentatively TRBD2 (5 bases). Per germline, CDR1 SNHLY and CDR2 FYNNEI. The V end was cut by 8 bases, the J end by 0 bases, with 14 bases between. The length of the CDR3 is 14 residues. The CDR3 DNA reads TGTGCCAGCGGCCGAAGCGGTAGCTCCTACGAGCAGTACTTC. It yields the protein CASGRSGSSYEQYF.

In this sample, this clonotype turned up once. The chain has TRBV11-2 and TRBJ2-5, with 8 bases matching TRBD1. Germline trimming cut 2 bases from V and 3 bases from J; bases unmatched to any gene: 14. The CDR3 spans 18 residues. Germline V lookup: CDR1 SGHAT, CDR2 FQNNGV. The chain's CDR3 is CASSLSRQGARNEETQYF. The CDR3 DNA sequence: TGTGCCAGCAGCTTAAGTAGGCAGGGGGCGAGAAACGAAGAGACCCAGTACTTC.

The genes are TRBV3-1 and TRBJ2-4; 10 bases are a match to TRBD2. Germline V gene data show CDR1 as LGHDT and CDR2 as YNNKEL (reference sequence). V shed 0 bases and J 1 base; nucleotides not matched to a gene: 15. This CDR3 comprises 21 residues. CDR3 amino acids: CASSQDLTLEREGWAKNIQYF. CDR3 coding DNA: TGTGCCAGCAGCCAAGACCTAACTTTGGAGCGGGAGGGGTGGGCCAAAAACATTCAGTACTTC.

This chain joins TRBV28 and TRBJ2-4; D is perhaps TRBD2 (6 bases). V lost 4 bases and J lost 3, with 13 bases in between. The germline V gene encodes CDR1 MDHEN and CDR2 SYDVKM. CDR3 length equals 15 residues. The CDR3 sequence: CASSSWGGYKNIQYF. The CDR3 DNA is TGTGCCAGCAGTTCGTGGGGAGGCTACAAAAACATTCAGTACTTC. The variable domain in full, completed from reference TRBV28 and TRBJ2-4, reads DVKVTQSSRYLVKRTGEKVFLECVQDMDHENMFWYRQDPGLGLRLIYFSYDVKMKEKGDIPEGYSVSREKKERFSLILESASTNQTSMYLCASSSWGGYKNIQYFGAGTRLSVL.

V usage is TRBV11-2 and J usage is TRBJ1-1; 10 bases agree with TRBD1. The ends lost 4 bases at V and 3 bases at J; junction bases unmatched: 8. The CDR3 runs to 16 residues. The germline V gene encodes CDR1 SGHAT and CDR2 FQNNGV. CDR3 DNA: TGTGCCAGCAGCTCAAGCAGGACAGGGGGTTACACTGAAGCTTTCTTT. This gives the protein CASSSSRTGGYTEAFF.

The genes are TRBV4-1 and TRBJ2-1; TRBD2 agrees at 7 bases. V lost 4 bases to trimming and J lost 8 bases; unmatched junction nucleotides: 8. Germline CDR1 MGHRA, CDR2 YSYEKL. This CDR3 is built from 14 residues. The CDR3 DNA reads TGCGCCAGCAGCCGAGCGGGGTCCGGGGATGAGCAGTTCTTC. Translation gives CASSRAGSGDEQFF.

The V call is TRBV7-9, the J call TRBJ2-7, with TRBD1 matching over 8 bases. The V gene's germline CDR1 is SEHNR and CDR2 FQNEAQ (reference sequence). Trimming cost V 1 base and J 12 bases; bases outside gene matches: 5. This CDR3 contains 12 residues. The DNA of the CDR3 is TGTGCCAGCAGCTTAGGGGGACAGGAGGTGTACTTC. It yields the protein CASSLGGQEVYF. Together with reference TRBV7-9 and TRBJ2-7, the CDR3 gives the full variable domain: DTGVSQNPRHKITKRGQNVTFRCDPISEHNRLYWYRQTLGQGPEFLTYFQNEAQLEKSRLLSDRFSAERPKGSFSTLEIQRTEQGDSAMYLCASSLGGQEVYFGPGTRLTVT.

This rearrangement joins TRBV28 to TRBJ2-5; TRBD2 aligns across 11 bases. Germline trimming cut 2 bases from V and 5 bases from J; bases unmatched to any gene: 7. Germline loops: CDR1 MDHEN, CDR2 SYDVKM. The CDR3 is 16 residues long. CDR3 region: CASSLDPGLAAETQYF. The CDR3 DNA reads TGTGCCAGCAGTTTAGATCCGGGACTAGCGGCGGAGACCCAGTACTTC.

The genes are TRBV4-1 and TRBJ2-7; 7 bases are shared with TRBD2. The V gene's germline CDR1 is MGHRA and CDR2 YSYEKL. The CDR3 consists of 15 residues. Germline trimming cut 2 bases from V and 1 base from J; bases unmatched to any gene: 5. CDR3 nucleotide sequence: TGCGCCAGCAGCCAAAGGGAGCGGGGATCCTACGAGCAGTACTTC. Translated, it gives CASSQRERGSYEQYF.

This rearrangement joins TRBV27 to TRBJ1-5; no clear D. V was shortened by 6 bases and J by 0 bases, with 6 bases between the two germline ends. CDR3 length: 13 residues. Germline V CDR1 and CDR2: MNHEY, SMNVEV (reference sequence). CDR3 amino acids: CASRINSNQPQHF. In DNA, the CDR3 is TGTGCCAGCAGAATAAATAGCAATCAGCCCCAGCATTTT.

A single count supports this clonotype. The V gene is TRBV20-1, the J gene TRBJ2-7; 15 nucleotides match TRBD2. There are 18 residues in the CDR3. V gave up 5 bases and J gave up 0 bases; unmatched junction bases: 11. In germline, CDR1 is DFQATT, CDR2 SNEGSKA (reference sequence). CDR3 region: CSAGLSGLAGGPSYEQYF. The CDR3 DNA reads as TGCAGTGCTGGCCTATCCGGACTAGCGGGAGGGCCCTCCTACGAGCAGTACTTC.

V is TRBV5-1 and J is TRBJ2-7; D is undetermined. Trimming took 2 bases from V and 0 from J, leaving 9 bases between them. The CDR3 has 14 residues. Germline V gene sequence: CDR1 SGHRS, CDR2 YFSETQ. The CDR3 loop reads CASSFQESSYEQYF. CDR3 DNA: TGCGCCAGCAGCTTCCAGGAATCCTCCTACGAGCAGTACTTC.

The rearrangement uses TRBV5-1 and TRBJ1-2; TRBD1 agrees at 7 bases. V trimming: 4 bases; J trimming: 3 bases; junction bases outside the gene matches: 12. The CDR3 is made up of 16 amino acids. Germline lookup yields CDR1 SGHRS and CDR2 YFSETQ. Here the CDR3 DNA reads TGCGCCAGCAGCCCGAGGACAGGACTCGCTTACTATGGCTACACCTTC. It is translated as CASSPRTGLAYYGYTF.

V is TRBV11-2 and J is TRBJ2-5; D is uncertain. V was trimmed by 0 bases and J by 2 bases, leaving 4 bases between them. CDR1 SGHAT and CDR2 FQNNGV come from the germline V gene. CDR3 length equals 13 residues. CDR3 in DNA: TGTGCCAGCAGCTTAGAGATACAAGAGACCCAGTACTTC. As protein: CASSLEIQETQYF.

The chain has TRBV4-1 and TRBJ1-1; TRBD1 matches at 7 bases. The germline gives CDR1 MGHRA, CDR2 YSYEKL. V trimming: 0 bases; J trimming: 11 bases; junction bases outside the gene matches: 12. CDR3 length equals 15 residues. CDR3 region: CASSQERLAGGEAFF. CDR3 nucleotide sequence: TGCGCCAGCAGCCAAGAAAGGCTGGCAGGGGGTGAGGCTTTCTTT.